This T cell receptor beta chain was retrieved from a study of CD8+ T cells in alopecia areata. Turning to the study itself: Twice a day, 5 to 10 mg of oral tofacitinib was administered to treated patients.

Regarding this clone: Its antigen is undetermined.

Extraction of RNA preceded its reverse transcription into cDNA, which served as the sequencing template. Clones were sequenced by immunoSEQ multiplex PCR, and TCRdb holds only the in-frame ones, with some missing. Here the sample spans about 200,000 clones, 57% being singletons. Germline values: CDR1 SGHTA, CDR2 FQGTGA. The CDR3 is made up of 17 amino acids. Trimming stripped 2 bases from V and 6 bases from J, with 23 bases between. Whole-study findings and limits: Scalp samples also yield sequences from resident alphabeta T cells of normal skin. In patients, TCRs were shared less clearly than in mice, and HLA may possibly be involved.

Material: CD4+ T cells sorted from blood, obtained at week 0. This clonotype was sampled from a human donor with alopecia areata. The V gene is TRBV7-3, the J gene TRBJ2-7; no reliable D call. CDR3 sequence (DNA): TGTGCCAGCAGCTTATATTATCCTGGGCCCGTCCCGGGCGAGCAGTACTTC. Residues: CASSLYYPGPVPGEQYF.